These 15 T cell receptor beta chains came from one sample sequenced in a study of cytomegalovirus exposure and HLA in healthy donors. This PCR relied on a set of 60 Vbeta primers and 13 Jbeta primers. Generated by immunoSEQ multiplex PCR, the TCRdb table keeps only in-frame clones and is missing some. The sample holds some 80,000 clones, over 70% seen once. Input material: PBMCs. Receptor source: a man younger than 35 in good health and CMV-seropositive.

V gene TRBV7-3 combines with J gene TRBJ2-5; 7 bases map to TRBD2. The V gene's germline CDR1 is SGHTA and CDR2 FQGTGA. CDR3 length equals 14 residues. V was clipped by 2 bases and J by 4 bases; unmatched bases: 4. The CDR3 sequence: CASSLAGEVETQYF. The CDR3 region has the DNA TGTGCCAGCAGCTTAGCGGGAGAGGTAGAGACCCAGTACTTC.

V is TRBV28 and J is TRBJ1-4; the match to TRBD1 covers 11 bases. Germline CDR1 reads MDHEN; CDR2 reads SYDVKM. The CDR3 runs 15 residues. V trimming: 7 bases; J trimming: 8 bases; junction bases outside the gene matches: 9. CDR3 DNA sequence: TGTGCCAGCAACCCCGGACAGGGGGCGATGGAAAAACTGTTTTTT. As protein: CASNPGQGAMEKLFF.

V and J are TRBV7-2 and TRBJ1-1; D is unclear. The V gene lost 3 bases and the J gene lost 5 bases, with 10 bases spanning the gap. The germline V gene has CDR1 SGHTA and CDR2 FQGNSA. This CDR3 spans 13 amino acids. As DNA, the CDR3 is TGTGCCAGCAGCTTCCGTCCGGGAACTGAAGCTTTCTTT. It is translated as CASSFRPGTEAFF.

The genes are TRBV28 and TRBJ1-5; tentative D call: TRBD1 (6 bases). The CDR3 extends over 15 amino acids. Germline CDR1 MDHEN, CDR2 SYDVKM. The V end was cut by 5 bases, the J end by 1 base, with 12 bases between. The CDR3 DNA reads TGTGCCAGCAGTCTGCAACAGGGAAGCAATCAGCCCCAGCATTTT. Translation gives CASSLQQGSNQPQHF.

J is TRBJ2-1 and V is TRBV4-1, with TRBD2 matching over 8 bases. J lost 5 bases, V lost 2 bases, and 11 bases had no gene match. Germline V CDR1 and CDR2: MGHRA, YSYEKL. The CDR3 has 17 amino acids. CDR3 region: CASSQSRSGGRNNEQFF. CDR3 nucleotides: TGCGCCAGCAGCCAATCTAGGTCGGGAGGGAGGAACAATGAGCAGTTCTTC.

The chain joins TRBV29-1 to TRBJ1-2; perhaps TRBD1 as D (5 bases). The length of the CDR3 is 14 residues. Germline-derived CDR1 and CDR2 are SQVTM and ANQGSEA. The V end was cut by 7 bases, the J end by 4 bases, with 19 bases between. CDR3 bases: TGCAGCGCCCCGGGTAGAGAGGACACCTATGGCTACACCTTC. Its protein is CSAPGREDTYGYTF.

As DNA, the CDR3 is TGTGCCAGCAGCCCGAGACAGGGGGCCTACACTGAAGCTTTCTTT. Protein: CASSPRQGAYTEAFF. The chain is built from TRBV5-4 and TRBJ1-1; 10 nucleotides match TRBD1. Looked up from germline, CDR1 is SGHNT and CDR2 is YYREEE (reference sequence). V lost 4 bases and J lost 3; bases outside the gene matches: 6. This CDR3 spans 15 amino acids.

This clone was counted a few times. CDR3 DNA: TGTGCCGCCCAGGGGAACACCGGGGAGCTGTTTTTT. It translates to CAAQGNTGELFF. The rearrangement joins TRBV10-3 to TRBJ2-2, with D tentatively TRBD1 (5 bases). The V end lost 11 bases, the J end lost 1 base, and 8 bases lay between the germline ends. The germline V gene has CDR1 ENHRY and CDR2 SYGVKD. There are 12 residues in the CDR3.

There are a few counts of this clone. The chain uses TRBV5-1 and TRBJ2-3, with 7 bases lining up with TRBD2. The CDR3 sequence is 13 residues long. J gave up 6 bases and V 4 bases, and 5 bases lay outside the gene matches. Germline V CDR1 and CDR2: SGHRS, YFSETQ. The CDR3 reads CASSNPGGDTQYF. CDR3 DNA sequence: TGCGCCAGCAGCAATCCCGGGGGGGATACGCAGTATTTT. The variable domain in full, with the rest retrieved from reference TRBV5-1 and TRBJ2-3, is KAGVTQTPRYLIKTRGQQVTLSCSPISGHRSVSWYQQTPGQGLQFLFEYFSETQRNKGNFPGRFSGRQFSNSRSEMNVSTLELGDSALYLCASSNPGGDTQYFGPGTRLTVL.

CDR3 protein: CASSVRSGSYEQYF. The CDR3 DNA is TGTGCCAGCAGTGTACGTAGCGGGAGCTACGAGCAGTACTTC. V is TRBV2 and J is TRBJ2-7; TRBD2 matches 9 bases. This CDR3 contains 14 residues. The V and J ends lost 4 bases and 3 bases, in that order; junction bases with no gene match: 4. The V gene's germline CDR1 is SNHLY and CDR2 FYNNEI.

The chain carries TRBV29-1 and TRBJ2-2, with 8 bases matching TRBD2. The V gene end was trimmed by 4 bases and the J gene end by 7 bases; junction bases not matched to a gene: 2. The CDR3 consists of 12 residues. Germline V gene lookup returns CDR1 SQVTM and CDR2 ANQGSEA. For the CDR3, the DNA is TGCAGCGTTGGCGGGGGGTACGGGGAGCTGTTTTTT. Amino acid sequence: CSVGGGYGELFF.

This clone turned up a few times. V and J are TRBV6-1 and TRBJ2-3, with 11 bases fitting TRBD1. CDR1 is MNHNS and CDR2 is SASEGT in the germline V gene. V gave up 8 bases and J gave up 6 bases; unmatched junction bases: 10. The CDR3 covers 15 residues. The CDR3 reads CASGTGGRFVDTQYF. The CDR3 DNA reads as TGTGCCAGCGGGACAGGGGGGCGGTTTGTGGATACGCAGTATTTT.

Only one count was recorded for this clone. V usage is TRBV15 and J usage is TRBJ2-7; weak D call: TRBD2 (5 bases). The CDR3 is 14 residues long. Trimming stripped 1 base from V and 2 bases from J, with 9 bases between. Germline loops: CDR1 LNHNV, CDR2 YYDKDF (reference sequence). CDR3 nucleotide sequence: TGTGCCACCAGCAGAGGGAGAGGGCCCTACGAGCAGTACTTC. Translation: CATSRGRGPYEQYF.

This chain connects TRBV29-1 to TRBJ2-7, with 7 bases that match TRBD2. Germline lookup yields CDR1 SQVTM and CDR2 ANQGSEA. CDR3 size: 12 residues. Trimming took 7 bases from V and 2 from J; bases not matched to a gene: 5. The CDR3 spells CSASSGAYEQYF. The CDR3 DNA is TGCAGCGCTTCCAGCGGGGCCTACGAGCAGTACTTC.

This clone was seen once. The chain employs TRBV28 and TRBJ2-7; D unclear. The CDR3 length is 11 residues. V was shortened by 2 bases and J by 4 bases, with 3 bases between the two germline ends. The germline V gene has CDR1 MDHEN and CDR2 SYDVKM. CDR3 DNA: TGTGCCAGCAGTTTACGGTACGAGCAGTACTTC. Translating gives CASSLRYEQYF. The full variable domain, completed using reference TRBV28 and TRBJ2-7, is DVKVTQSSRYLVKRTGEKVFLECVQDMDHENMFWYRQDPGLGLRLIYFSYDVKMKEKGDIPEGYSVSREKKERFSLILESASTNQTSMYLCASSLRYEQYFGPGTRLTVT.